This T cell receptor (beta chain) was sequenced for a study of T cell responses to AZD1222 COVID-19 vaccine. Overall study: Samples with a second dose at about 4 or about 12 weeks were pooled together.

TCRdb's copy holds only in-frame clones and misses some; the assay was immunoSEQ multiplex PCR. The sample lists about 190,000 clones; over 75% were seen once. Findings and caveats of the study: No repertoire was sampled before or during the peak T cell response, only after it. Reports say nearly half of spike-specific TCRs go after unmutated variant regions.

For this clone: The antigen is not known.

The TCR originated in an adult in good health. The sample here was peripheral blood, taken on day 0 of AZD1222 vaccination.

The CDR3 protein is CASSPYDRGNEQFF. The CDR3 region has the DNA TGCGCCAGCAGCCCATACGACAGAGGCAATGAGCAGTTCTTC. The chain recombines TRBV5-1 with TRBJ2-1, with a possible D match to TRBD1 (5 bases). V was shortened by 4 bases and J by 6 bases, with 14 bases between the two germline ends. The CDR3 extends over 14 amino acids. Germline values: CDR1 SGHRS, CDR2 YFSETQ.